This T cell receptor beta chain originates from a study of OX40 agonist ivuxolimab in advanced cancers. At the level of the study: Partial responses, seen in three patients, involved one hepatocellular carcinoma and two cutaneous melanomas.

In its sample, this clone was seen once. Its antigen is as yet unknown. Measured with immunoSEQ multiplex PCR; TCRdb has only the in-frame clones, and not every one. The sample comprises 55,000 to 80,000 clones, more than 90% of which are singletons, and 0.6% to 0.8% rests with the top ten. Study observations and caveats: Average numbers of expanded clones were greater in CD8+ T cells than in CD4+.

CDR1 is MDHEN and CDR2 is SYDVKM in the germline V gene. With 2 bases removed from V and 11 bases from J, the gap between germline ends came to 12 bases. The CDR3 covers 12 residues. The chain employs TRBV28 and TRBJ1-1; D unclear. This TCR was sampled from an adult with an advanced solid tumor such as melanoma, head and neck, liver or kidney cancer. The sample was CD4+ or CD8+ T cells sorted from blood, taken in a trial of the OX40 agonist ivuxolimab. CDR3 nucleotide sequence: TGTGCCAGCAGTTTAGGGATTCAGTTGGCTTTCTTT. Translating gives CASSLGIQLAFF. Combining the CDR3 with reference TRBV28 and TRBJ1-1 gives the whole variable domain DVKVTQSSRYLVKRTGEKVFLECVQDMDHENMFWYRQDPGLGLRLIYFSYDVKMKEKGDIPEGYSVSREKKERFSLILESASTNQTSMYLCASSLGIQLAFFGQGTRLTVV.